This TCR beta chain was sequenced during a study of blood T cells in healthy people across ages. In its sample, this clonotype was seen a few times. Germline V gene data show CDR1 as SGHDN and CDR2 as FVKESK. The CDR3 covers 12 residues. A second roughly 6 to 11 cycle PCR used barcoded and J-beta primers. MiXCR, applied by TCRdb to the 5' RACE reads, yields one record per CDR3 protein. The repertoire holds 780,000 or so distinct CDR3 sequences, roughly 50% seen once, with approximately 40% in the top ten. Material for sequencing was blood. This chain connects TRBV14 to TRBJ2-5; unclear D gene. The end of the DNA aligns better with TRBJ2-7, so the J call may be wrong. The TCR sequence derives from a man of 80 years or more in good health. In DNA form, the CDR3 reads TGTGCCAGCAGCCTCCCGGTCGGCGAGCAGTACTTC. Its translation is CASSLPVGEQYF.